These 26 T cell receptor beta chains share one sample of origin, sequenced in a study of T-cell reconstitution after alpha-beta-depleted transplantation in children. Unique molecular identifiers were used in preparing the TCRbeta library. Via MiXCR, TCRdb re-called the PCR reads, giving one row per CDR3 protein. This table holds under 450,000 distinct CDR3 sequences, 15% to 20% found once. The starting material was PBMCs, mostly from graft donor cells, obtained 360 days after TCRalphabeta/CD19-depleted stem cell transplant. These receptor sequences come from a boy younger than two who had a stem cell transplant for Wiskott-Aldrich syndrome, so the T cells may come from the graft donor.

This clonotype has only a few counts. The CDR3 sequence is CASSLKRGVYNEQFF. The DNA for the CDR3 is TGTGCCAGCAGCTTGAAGCGGGGGGTATACAATGAGCAGTTCTTC. This chain connects TRBV5-6 to TRBJ2-1; 9 bases are a match to TRBD2. Germline assignment: CDR1 SGHDT and CDR2 YYEEEE. This CDR3 is 15 amino acids long. With V trimmed by 1 base and J by 4 bases, 3 bases remained unmatched.

V is TRBV29-1 and J is TRBJ1-2, with a tentative D call TRBD1 (6 bases). Germline assignment: CDR1 SQVTM and CDR2 ANQGSEA. This CDR3 spans 14 amino acids. Trimming removed 4 bases at V and 4 bases at J, with 16 bases between. The CDR3 DNA sequence: TGCAGCGTTGGGGGGGCAGGGGAGGGCTATGGCTACACCTTC. It codes for CSVGGAGEGYGYTF.

The chain uses TRBV7-9 and TRBJ2-3; TRBD1 agrees at 7 bases. This CDR3 spans 14 amino acids. V dropped 5 bases and J dropped 6; count of bases not matched to a gene: 8. Germline CDR1 and CDR2: SEHNR and FQNEAQ (reference sequence). CDR3 loop: CASSQGQIRDTQYF. The CDR3 nucleotides are TGTGCCAGCAGCCAGGGACAGATCAGGGATACGCAGTATTTT.

In its sample, this clonotype was seen many times. The chain couples TRBV12-3 or TRBV12-4 to TRBJ2-1; D gene unclear. Trimming stripped 3 bases from V and 8 bases from J, with 8 bases between. This CDR3 has 12 residues. The CDR3: CASSFIVDEQFF. The CDR3, as DNA: TGTGCCAGCAGTTTCATAGTAGATGAGCAGTTCTTC.

A few counts support this clonotype. The chain joins TRBV5-1 to TRBJ2-1; 9 nucleotides match TRBD2. The V segment lost 0 bases and the J segment 16 bases; nucleotides outside the gene matches: 8. CDR1 is SGHRS and CDR2 is YFSETQ in the germline V gene. This CDR3 is 13 amino acids long. The CDR3 spells CASSLELSSGSFF. For the CDR3, the DNA is TGCGCCAGCAGCTTGGAATTGAGTAGCGGGAGCTTCTTC. Drawing the rest from reference TRBV5-1 and TRBJ2-1, the complete variable domain is KAGVTQTPRYLIKTRGQQVTLSCSPISGHRSVSWYQQTPGQGLQFLFEYFSETQRNKGNFPGRFSGRQFSNSRSEMNVSTLELGDSALYLCASSLELSSGSFFGPGTRLTVL.

The sample holds a few counts of this clonotype. The chain couples TRBV5-1 to TRBJ2-7; D remains ambiguous. Germline lookup yields CDR1 SGHRS and CDR2 YFSETQ. The CDR3 runs 13 residues. Trimming took 5 bases from V and 3 from J, leaving 12 bases between them. DNA for the CDR3: TGCGCCAGCAGTGGTAACCGACTCTACGAGCAGTACTTC. Its translation is CASSGNRLYEQYF.

This clonotype was seen more than once but under ten times. The chain has TRBV10-3 and TRBJ1-5, with D perhaps TRBD1 (5 bases). Germline V CDR1 and CDR2: ENHRY, SYGVKD. Trimming took off 10 bases at V and 0 bases at J, with 16 bases between the two ends. The CDR3 sequence is 15 residues long. In DNA, the CDR3 is TGTGCCACGGGGTCAGGAGGGGCTAGCAATCAGCCCCAGCATTTT. This encodes CATGSGGASNQPQHF.

This chain connects TRBV5-1 to TRBJ2-1; 7 bases are shared with TRBD1. This CDR3 is 15 amino acids long. V was pared by 0 bases and J by 2 bases, with 2 bases of the junction left unmatched. Germline V CDR1 and CDR2: SGHRS, YFSETQ. The CDR3 DNA follows: TGCGCCAGCAGCTTGGGGGACAGCACCTACAATGAGCAGTTCTTC. Residues: CASSLGDSTYNEQFF.

This clonotype has only a few counts. J is TRBJ1-1 and V is TRBV6-2 or TRBV6-3, with D tentatively TRBD1 (6 bases). The V end was cut by 6 bases, the J end by 5 bases, with 16 bases between. CDR3 length: 14 amino acids. In germline, CDR1 is MNHEY, CDR2 SVGEGT. CDR3 in DNA: TGTGCCAGCAGGCCACAGGGCTCGGGGACTGAAGCTTTCTTT. Residues: CASRPQGSGTEAFF.

The chain couples TRBV3-1 to TRBJ2-3; 7 bases fit TRBD2. The CDR3 contains 16 residues. From germline, CDR1 is LGHDT and CDR2 YNNKEL (reference sequence). The J segment lost 3 bases and the V segment lost 1 base, leaving 7 bases of the junction unmatched. CDR3 protein: CASSQGTRQSTDTQYF. CDR3 in DNA: TGTGCCAGCAGCCAAGGGACTAGGCAATCTACAGATACGCAGTATTTT.

The chain carries TRBV4-1 and TRBJ2-3, with 7 bases lining up with TRBD2. With V trimmed by 5 bases and J by 6 bases, 14 bases remained unmatched. Germline CDR1 MGHRA, CDR2 YSYEKL. CDR3 size: 16 residues. The CDR3 is CASSRRTSAALDTQYF. The DNA of the CDR3 is TGCGCCAGCAGCAGGCGGACTAGTGCCGCCCTCGATACGCAGTATTTT.

The genes are TRBV27 and TRBJ2-7; 10 bases align to TRBD1. V lost 5 bases to trimming and J lost 5 bases; unmatched junction nucleotides: 12. The length of the CDR3 is 16 residues. Germline CDR1 is MNHEY and CDR2 is SMNVEV (reference sequence). The CDR3 sequence is CASSPLQTGGTDEQYF. Written as DNA, the CDR3 is TGTGCCAGCAGTCCCCTTCAGACAGGGGGCACGGACGAGCAGTACTTC.

The J gene is TRBJ2-1, the V gene TRBV5-1; D may be TRBD1 or TRBD2 (5 bases each). Deletions cut 1 base from V and 4 bases from J, with 12 bases between. Germline assignment: CDR1 SGHRS and CDR2 YFSETQ. This CDR3 has 15 amino acids. This CDR3 reads CASSLKLGPYNEQFF. The DNA of the CDR3 is TGCGCCAGCAGCTTGAAGTTGGGACCTTACAATGAGCAGTTCTTC.

This clonotype was counted between two and nine times. The chain carries TRBV3-1 and TRBJ2-1; 12 bases line up with TRBD2. Germline-derived CDR1 and CDR2 are LGHDT and YNNKEL (reference sequence). CDR3 length equals 16 residues. Trimming at V came to 4 bases and at J to 4 bases, leaving 5 bases not matched to a gene. Here the CDR3 reads CASSLGLAGTYNEQFF. The CDR3 coding sequence is TGTGCCAGCAGCCTAGGACTAGCGGGGACTTACAATGAGCAGTTCTTC.

This chain joins TRBV12-3 or TRBV12-4 and TRBJ2-1; 16 nucleotides match TRBD2. The ends lost 5 bases at V and 0 bases at J; junction bases unmatched: 10. The CDR3 consists of 20 residues. The CDR3, as DNA: TGTGCCAGCAGTCCCGGGACTAGCGGGAGGGCCTATAGCTCCTACAATGAGCAGTTCTTC. This translates into CASSPGTSGRAYSSYNEQFF.

This clonotype was detected only a few times. The chain recombines TRBV7-9 with TRBJ2-1; 7 bases agree with TRBD2. Germline V CDR1 and CDR2: SEHNR, FQNEAQ (reference sequence). This CDR3 contains 12 residues. The CDR3 loop reads CAGGPVHNEQFF. CDR3 nucleotide sequence: TGTGCGGGAGGGCCGGTCCACAATGAGCAGTTCTTC.

V and J are TRBV2 and TRBJ2-1; the D is unclear. The germline V gene encodes CDR1 SNHLY and CDR2 FYNNEI. V shed 4 bases and J shed 9 bases, with 7 bases lying between them. The CDR3 covers 11 residues. The CDR3 is CASSGVIEQFF. The DNA of the CDR3 is TGTGCCAGCAGTGGAGTTATTGAGCAGTTCTTC.

The J gene is TRBJ2-1, the V gene TRBV5-1; 8 nucleotides agree with TRBD2. This CDR3 is built from 15 residues. Germline values: CDR1 SGHRS, CDR2 YFSETQ. V was pared by 4 bases and J by 3 bases, with 6 bases of the junction left unmatched. The CDR3, as DNA: TGCGCCAGCAGCGAAGGGACTAGATTCTACAATGAGCAGTTCTTC. It yields the protein CASSEGTRFYNEQFF.

In this sample, this clonotype turned up a few times. This rearrangement joins TRBV29-1 to TRBJ2-1, with 9 nucleotides matching TRBD1. Unmatched junction bases numbered 13, after V lost 2 bases and J lost 8 bases. There are 16 residues in the CDR3. Germline lookup yields CDR1 SQVTM and CDR2 ANQGSEA. CDR3 in amino acids: CSVELPGTGFVYEQFF. In nucleotides, the CDR3 is TGCAGCGTTGAACTCCCCGGGACAGGGTTTGTCTATGAGCAGTTCTTC.

The chain has TRBV2 and TRBJ2-2; D remains ambiguous. V lost 7 bases, J lost 7 bases, and 10 bases lay in between. This CDR3 has 12 residues. Germline V lookup: CDR1 SNHLY, CDR2 FYNNEI. The CDR3 coding sequence is TGTGCCAGCATAGTGCTAAGCGGGGAGCTGTTTTTT. The encoded protein is CASIVLSGELFF.

This clonotype was counted only a few times. V usage is TRBV5-1 and J usage is TRBJ2-1; D might be TRBD1 or TRBD2, each matching 5 bases. Germline assignment: CDR1 SGHRS and CDR2 YFSETQ. The ends were cut back, 4 bases at V and 2 bases at J, with 10 bases in the middle. This CDR3 has 14 amino acids. The CDR3 spells CASSRDGTYNEQFF. The CDR3 nucleotides read TGCGCCAGCAGCCGGGACGGAACCTACAATGAGCAGTTCTTC.

CDR3 sequence reads: CSVDDRDGYNEQFF. The CDR3 coding sequence is TGCAGCGTTGACGACAGGGATGGGTACAATGAGCAGTTCTTC. The chain couples TRBV29-1 to TRBJ2-1; the match to TRBD1 covers 7 bases. In germline, CDR1 is SQVTM, CDR2 ANQGSEA. The CDR3 length is 14 residues. Germline trimming cut 3 bases from V and 4 bases from J; bases unmatched to any gene: 6.

This clonotype was detected many times. The rearrangement joins TRBV12-3 or TRBV12-4 to TRBJ2-3; 9 bases fit TRBD2. V lost 5 bases to trimming and J lost 3 bases; unmatched junction nucleotides: 9. This CDR3 has 16 amino acids. The DNA for the CDR3 is TGTGCCAGCAGTCCCTTTGGTAGCGGGAGAACAGATACGCAGTATTTT. This sequence encodes CASSPFGSGRTDTQYF.

The rearrangement links TRBV11-1 to TRBJ2-1; 12 bases fit TRBD2. The CDR3 extends over 18 amino acids. V was clipped by 2 bases and J by 2 bases; unmatched bases: 7. Germline V CDR1 and CDR2: SGHAT, FQDESV (reference sequence). CDR3 in amino acids: CASSLRTSGIRAYNEQFF. The DNA of the CDR3 is TGTGCCAGCAGCTTAAGGACTAGCGGGATTCGGGCCTACAATGAGCAGTTCTTC.

This chain joins TRBV11-2 and TRBJ2-7; perhaps TRBD1 as D (6 bases). With 6 bases removed from V and 3 bases from J, the gap between germline ends came to 21 bases. Germline V gene data show CDR1 as SGHAT and CDR2 as FQNNGV. The CDR3 is 16 amino acids. The CDR3 protein is CASSPETGQPFYEQYF. CDR3 coding DNA: TGTGCCAGCAGTCCTGAAACCGGACAGCCTTTCTACGAGCAGTACTTC.

In its sample, this clonotype was seen once. The J gene is TRBJ2-5, the V gene TRBV20-1; D unclear. The CDR3 has 15 residues. Germline V CDR1 and CDR2: DFQATT, SNEGSKA (reference sequence). The V end lost 0 bases, the J end lost 7 bases, and 18 bases lay between the germline ends. The CDR3 DNA sequence: TGCAGTGCTAGAGATATCGGTATCTCCTTCGGGACCCAGTACTTC. It yields the protein CSARDIGISFGTQYF.